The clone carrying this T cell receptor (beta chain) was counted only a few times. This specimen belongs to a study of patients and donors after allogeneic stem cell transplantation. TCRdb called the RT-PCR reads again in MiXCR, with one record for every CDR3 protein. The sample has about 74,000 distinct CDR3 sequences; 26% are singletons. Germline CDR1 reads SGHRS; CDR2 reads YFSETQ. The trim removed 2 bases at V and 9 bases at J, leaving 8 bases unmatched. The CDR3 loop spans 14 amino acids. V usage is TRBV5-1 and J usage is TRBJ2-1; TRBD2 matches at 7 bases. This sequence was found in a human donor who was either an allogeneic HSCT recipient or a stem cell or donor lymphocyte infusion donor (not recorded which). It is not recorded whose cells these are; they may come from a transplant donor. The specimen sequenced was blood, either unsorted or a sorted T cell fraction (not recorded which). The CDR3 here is CASSFGREMAEQFF. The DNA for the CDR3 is TGCGCCAGCAGCTTTGGGCGGGAGATGGCTGAGCAGTTCTTC.